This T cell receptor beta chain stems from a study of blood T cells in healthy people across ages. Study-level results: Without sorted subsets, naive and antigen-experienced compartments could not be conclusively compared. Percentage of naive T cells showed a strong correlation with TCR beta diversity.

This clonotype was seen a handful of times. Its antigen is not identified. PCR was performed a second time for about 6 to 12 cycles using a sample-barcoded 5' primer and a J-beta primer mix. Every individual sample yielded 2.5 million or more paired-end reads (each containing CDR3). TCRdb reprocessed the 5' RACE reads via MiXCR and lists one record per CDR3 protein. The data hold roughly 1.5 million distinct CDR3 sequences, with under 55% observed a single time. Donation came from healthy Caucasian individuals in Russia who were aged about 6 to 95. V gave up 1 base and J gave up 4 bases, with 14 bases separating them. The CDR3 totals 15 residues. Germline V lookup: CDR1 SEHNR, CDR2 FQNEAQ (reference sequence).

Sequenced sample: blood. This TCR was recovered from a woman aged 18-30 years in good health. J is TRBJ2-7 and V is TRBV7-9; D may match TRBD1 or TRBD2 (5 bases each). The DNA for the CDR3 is TGTGCCAGCAGCTTAGGTTCCGGGACGACTTACGAGCAGTACTTC. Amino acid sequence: CASSLGSGTTYEQYF.